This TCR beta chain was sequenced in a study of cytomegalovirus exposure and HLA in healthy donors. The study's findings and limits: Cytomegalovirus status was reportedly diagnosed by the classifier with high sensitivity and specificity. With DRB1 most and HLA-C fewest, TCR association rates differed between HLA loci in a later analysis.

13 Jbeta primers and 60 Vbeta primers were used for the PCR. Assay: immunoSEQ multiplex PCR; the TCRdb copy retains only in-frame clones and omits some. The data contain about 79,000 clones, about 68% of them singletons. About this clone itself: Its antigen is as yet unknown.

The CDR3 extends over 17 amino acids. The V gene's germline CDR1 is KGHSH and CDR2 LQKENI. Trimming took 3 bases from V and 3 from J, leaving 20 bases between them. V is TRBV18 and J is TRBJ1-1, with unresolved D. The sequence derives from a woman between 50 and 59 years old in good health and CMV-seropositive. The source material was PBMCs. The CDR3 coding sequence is TGTGCCAGCTCACCTTCATCGCTTCACCAGGTGTACACTGAAGCTTTCTTT. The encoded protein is CASSPSSLHQVYTEAFF.